This T cell receptor beta chain derives from a study of T cell responses to AZD1222 COVID-19 vaccine. Study observations and caveats: Repertoires in all cases were sampled only once the peak T cell response had passed. Spike-specific TCR depth and breadth grew after two AZD1222 doses.

The germline CDR1 and CDR2 sequences are SGHTA and FQGTGA. V shed 5 bases, J shed 2 bases, and the junction held 4 bases outside the gene matches. The CDR3 is 14 residues long. The protocol was immunoSEQ multiplex PCR, while the TCRdb copy is restricted to in-frame clones and leaves out a portion. The sample includes around 120,000 clones, about 90% of them seen just once. Turning to this clone: Its antigen remains unknown.

The sequence was collected from an adult in good health. The sequenced sample was peripheral blood, obtained on day 0 of MenACWY control vaccination. The chain couples TRBV7-3 to TRBJ2-7, with 9 bases fitting TRBD2. In DNA, the CDR3 is TGTGCCAGCAGCGAGGGGACTAGCACCTACGAGCAGTACTTC. This sequence encodes CASSEGTSTYEQYF.